These 3 T cell receptor beta chains were all obtained from the same sample, sequenced in a study of early stage breast cancer tumors. This table comes from immunoSEQ multiplex PCR, and its TCRdb copy is limited to in-frame clones, with some not included. Of 60,000 to 80,000 clones listed, more than 65% are singletons. Input material: blood. These receptors came from a person aged 55 to 69 with breast cancer.

In this sample, this clone turned up once. This rearrangement joins TRBV18 to TRBJ2-3, with 9 positions matching TRBD2. Per germline, CDR1 KGHSH and CDR2 LQKENI. V was clipped by 6 bases and J by 5 bases; unmatched bases: 9. CDR3 length equals 15 residues. The CDR3 region is CASSGLAGVIDTQYF. DNA for the CDR3: TGTGCCAGCTCCGGATTAGCGGGAGTGATAGATACGCAGTATTTT. Looking up the rest from reference TRBV18 and TRBJ2-3 gives the full variable domain: NAGVMQNPRHLVRRRGQEARLRCSPMKGHSHVYWYRQLPEEGLKFMVYLQKENIIDESGMPKERFSAEFPKEGPSILRIQQVVRGDSAAYFCASSGLAGVIDTQYFGPGTRLTVL.

V and J are TRBV20-1 and TRBJ2-5; D gene unclear. CDR1 and CDR2 from the germline V gene are DFQATT and SNEGSKA (reference sequence). The CDR3 runs 11 residues. V gave up 2 bases and J gave up 5 bases, with 6 bases separating them. The CDR3 sequence: CSARIRETQYF. The CDR3 DNA follows: TGCAGTGCTAGAATTCGGGAGACCCAGTACTTC.

CDR3 region: CASTQAPSNQPQHF. The CDR3 DNA is TGTGCCAGCACGCAGGCACCTAGCAATCAGCCCCAGCATTTT. The chain uses TRBV2 and TRBJ1-5, with D unresolved. V lost 7 bases and J 0 bases, leaving 10 bases between the germline ends. The CDR3 totals 14 residues. CDR1 and CDR2 (germline): SNHLY, FYNNEI. The whole variable domain, remainder taken from reference TRBV2 and TRBJ1-5, is EPEVTQTPSHQVTQMGQEVILRCVPISNHLYFYWYRQILGQKVEFLVSFYNNEISEKSEIFDDQFSVERPDGSNFTLKIRSTKLEDSAMYFCASTQAPSNQPQHFGDGTRLSIL.